This T cell receptor (beta chain) appears in the sequencing data of a study of Ad26.COV2.S vaccination and SARS-CoV-2 variants. The treatment here: approximately 18 received Ad26.COV2.S at low or high dose, single or two shots; roughly five received placebo; per-sample allocation not given. At day 63 after the first vaccine or placebo injection, samples were drawn. Points from the study as a whole: Vaccinated individuals (as opposed to placebo recipients) had higher spike-specific TCR breadth. Placebo and vaccine recipients had non-spike TCR breadth that was similar.

Points on this clone: Its target is not known.

Germline-derived CDR1 and CDR2 are SGHRS and YFSETQ. Germline trimming cut 0 bases from V and 9 bases from J; bases unmatched to any gene: 10. The CDR3 extends over 16 amino acids. Profiling relied on immunoSEQ multiplex PCR, and the TCRdb table lists in-frame clones only, not all of them. This table holds approximately 420,000 clones, about nine tenths found once. This chain connects TRBV5-1 to TRBJ2-1; 9 positions agree with TRBD2. The receptor comes from a person aged 18-60 years who received the Ad26.COV2.S COVID-19 vaccine or a placebo. The sequencing used peripheral blood, collected in a trial of Ad26.COV2.S vaccine versus placebo. CDR3 residues: CASSLAQLAGSVEQFF. The CDR3, as DNA: TGCGCCAGCAGCTTGGCCCAGCTAGCGGGGTCTGTTGAGCAGTTCTTC.